This TCR beta chain was documented in a study of T cell responses to AZD1222 COVID-19 vaccine. Clones were read by immunoSEQ multiplex PCR, and TCRdb kept only the in-frame ones, dropping some. The sample consists of roughly 120,000 clones, approximately 90% of them appearing once. In its sample, this clone was seen a few times. V lost 4 bases to trimming and J lost 7 bases, with 8 bases between them. Germline CDR1 is SNHLY and CDR2 is FYNNEI. This CDR3 is 11 amino acids long. The rearrangement links TRBV2 to TRBJ2-7, with a weak D call TRBD2 (5 bases). This TCR came from an adult in good health. Sequencing used peripheral blood, obtained on day 0 of AZD1222 vaccination. The CDR3 region has the DNA TGTGCCAGCAGTGGGTGGGAGGAGCAGTACTTC. This sequence encodes CASSGWEEQYF.